This is a list of T cell receptor beta chains from one sample in a study of beta chain features in type 1 diabetes. TCRdb keeps only in-frame clones here, not all; method: immunoSEQ multiplex PCR. In the table there are around 180,000 clones, almost 8% of which are singletons. The sequencing input was central memory CD4+ T cells from blood. The receptors were sampled from a man between 18 and 35 years old with type 1 diabetes. Both conserved end residues are trimmed from each CDR3. Clone size is not always given. Where it is, it says once, few, many or a class for expanded clones.

many | 13 | TRBJ1-2 | TRBV4-3 | ASSQRHAHPYGYT
many | 13 | TRBJ1-4 | TRBV10-3 | AISEGQGNNEKLF
many | 14 | TRBJ2-7 | TRBV5-1 | ASSLAEQGASYEQY
NA | 12 | TRBJ2-2 | TRBV19 | ASRPGQETTGLF
few | 13 | TRBJ1-6 | TRBV30 | AWTNRGGYNSPLH
few | 13 | TRBJ2-1 | TRBV28 | ASSPASGGAREQF
many | 11 | TRBJ1-1 | TRBV2 | ASSREQAAGAF
few | 12 | TRBJ2-1 | TRBV29-1 | SVDGDGSYNEQF
few | 14 | TRBJ2-7 | TRBV19 | ASSPDSGASSYEQY
NA | 12 | TRBJ2-4 | TRBV6-1 | ASSEVGGRNIQY
NA | 12 | TRBJ2-3 | TRBV5-4 | ASSFRGGADTQY
many | 15 | TRBJ1-6 | TRBV7-8 | ASSSSNNRNPNSPLH
NA | 13 | TRBJ1-2 | TRBV14 | ASSPRQDRSYGYT
few | 12 | TRBJ1-4 | TRBV5-1 | ASSLAGSNEKLF
few | 13 | TRBJ2-5 | TRBV7-2 | ASSSGLRGQETQY
NA | 14 | TRBJ1-5 | TRBV7-8 | ASSNRQPHSNQPQH
few | 12 | TRBJ2-1 | TRBV25-1 | ASSEFLAQNEQF
NA | 16 | TRBJ2-3 | TRBV11-2 | ASSPGLAGGGGTDTQY
few | 10 | TRBJ1-2 | TRBV30 | AWSNPYVGYT
many | 13 | TRBJ2-3 | TRBV10-3 | AISPGLTSTDTQY
few | 11 | TRBJ1-1 | TRBV5-1 | ASGTGGGTEAF
few | 15 | TRBJ2-5 | TRBV28 | ASSYAGAGGYGETQY
few | 14 | TRBJ1-2 | TRBV5-6 | ASSLEFRQGAYGYT
few | 12 | TRBJ1-4 | TRBV18 | ASSPQGFNEKLF
NA | 13 | TRBJ2-1 | TRBV7-9 | ASSPGLAGGDEQF
NA | 12 | NA | TRBV7-9 | ASSLTGEVPEQY
NA | 14 | TRBJ2-3 | TRBV2 | ASSIGLAGDTDTQY
NA | 13 | NA | TRBV7-9 | ASSRAYYSSYEQY